The subject of this entry is one TCR beta chain. Its recognized antigen is unknown. No quality values exist for individual bases; no much larger clone is one base distant. Libraries were constructed by the immunoSEQ multiplex PCR assay. TCRdb retrieved this table from immuneACCESS and kept in-frame rearrangements only. Not all clones are present; in checked studies, unresolved V genes account for under half, and no reason is known for the remainder. The sample records some 100,000 clones, over 65% of which are singletons. Approximately 6.5% of the sample is held by the ten biggest clonotypes. The record originates from a study of PD-1 blockade in mismatch repair-deficient tumors listed by TCRdb under 2017. In the study overall: The trial enrolled fewer than 90 consecutive patients with approximately twelve mismatch repair-deficient cancer types between 2013 and 2016, all previously treated and progressing. Deep sequencing of TCR CDR3 regions was used to track tumor-associated T cell clones in peripheral blood of patients responding to PD-1 blockade. Broad study findings and their caveats: Rapid expansion after pembrolizumab followed by contraction, generally before radiologic responses, was shown by tumor-resident clones, which were often undetectable in blood before treatment.

Mismatch repair deficiency in every enrolled patient was established by polymerase chain reaction or immunohistochemistry. TCR sequencing was carried out for three patients who responded to pembrolizumab therapy. The phase II trial prospectively evaluated PD-1 blockade with pembrolizumab in advanced mismatch repair-deficient cancers, independent of tissue of origin. Peripheral blood T cell samples were serially collected before and at multiple times after PD-1 blockade was started. The timing of each blood sample was reported as weeks after the first dose of pembrolizumab. The CDR3 sequence holds 15 residues, the cysteine and phenylalanine included. Just the 45-base CDR3 DNA is kept, in frame starting at base 1. Trimming at the junction amounts to 5 bases on V and 1 base on J, and the germline ends lie 14 bases apart. CDR1 and CDR2 (MNHEY, SMNVEV) derive from the germline V gene (reference sequence).

The receptor's source is an adult with mismatch repair-deficient cancer. Source: peripheral blood, taken roughly 36 weeks after starting pembrolizumab. The sequence links TRBV27 to TRBJ1-1; too little of a D gene remains to name it. CDR3 region: CASSPGPGKNTEAFF. The sequenced DNA: TGTGCCAGCAGTCCCGGGCCAGGAAAGAACACTGAAGCTTTCTTT.